This T cell receptor beta chain was sequenced during a study of blood T cells in healthy people across ages. Overall study findings and caveats: It was not possible, with unsorted PBMCs, to conclusively compare naive and antigen-experienced cells. Both naive CD4+ cell counts and diversity were greater in long-lived donors than in aged donors. A strong correlation was seen between TCR beta diversity and naive T cell percentage.

Concerning this clonotype: No antigen is known for it.

Germline CDR1 MNHNY, CDR2 SVGAGI (reference sequence). The CDR3 loop spans 13 amino acids. V lost 9 bases and J lost 2, with 14 bases in between. Investigators took roughly 10 milliliters of peripheral blood from every donor. The second PCR ran about 7 to 12 cycles with a sample-barcoded 5' primer and J-beta primers. TCRdb redid the calling of the 5' RACE reads with MiXCR, one entry per CDR3 protein. The repertoire holds 800,000 or so distinct CDR3 sequences, about 42% seen once, with around a sixth in the top ten. Sequencing was carried out using blood. The gene calls are TRBV6-6 and TRBJ2-7; TRBD2 is a possible D gene (6 bases). The TCR was taken from a man older than 75 in good health. CDR3 DNA: TGTGCCAGTGCCGTAGCGGATACCTACGAGCAGTACTTC. This sequence encodes CASAVADTYEQYF.